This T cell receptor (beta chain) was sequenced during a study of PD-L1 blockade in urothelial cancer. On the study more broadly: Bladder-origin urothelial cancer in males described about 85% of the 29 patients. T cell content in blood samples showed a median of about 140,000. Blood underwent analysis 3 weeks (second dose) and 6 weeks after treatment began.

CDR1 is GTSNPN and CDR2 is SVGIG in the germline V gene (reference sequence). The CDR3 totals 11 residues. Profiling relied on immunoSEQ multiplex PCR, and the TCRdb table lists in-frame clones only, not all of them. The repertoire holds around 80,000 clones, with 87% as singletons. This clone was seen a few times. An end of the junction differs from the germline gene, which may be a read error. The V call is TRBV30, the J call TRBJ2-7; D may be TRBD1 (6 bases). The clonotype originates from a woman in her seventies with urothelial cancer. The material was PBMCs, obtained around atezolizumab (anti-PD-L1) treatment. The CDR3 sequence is CAWSAPTGPIF. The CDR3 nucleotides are TGTGCCTGGAGTGCCCCGACAGGACCCATCTTC.